This T cell receptor beta chain emerged from a study of cytomegalovirus exposure and HLA in healthy donors. Study context: The 120 or so validation repertoires were produced on the same platform as the roughly 690 repertoires of the first cohort. This was reported in a later analysis. Study results and limitations: Approximately 160 TCR beta chains were listed as cytomegalovirus-associated. There were a few CMV-associated chains whose specificity for CMV antigens was confirmed in vitro.

Note on this clone: Its target is unknown.

This table comes from immunoSEQ multiplex PCR, and its TCRdb copy is limited to in-frame clones, with some not included. Seen here are 200,000 to 300,000 clones, about 90% observed once, and the top ten hold 12%. The sequenced material came from PBMCs. This receptor was taken from a man between 18 and 35 years old in good health and CMV-seropositive.

This chain's CDR3 is CATSRRARGQGAGNTEAFF. The DNA for the CDR3 is TGTGCCACCAGCAGACGAGCGAGAGGACAGGGGGCCGGGAACACTGAAGCTTTCTTT. The chain recombines TRBV15 with TRBJ1-1; 11 bases fit TRBD1. Germline-derived CDR1 and CDR2 are LNHNV and YYDKDF (reference sequence). This CDR3 has 19 amino acids. Trimming at V came to 2 bases and at J to 1 base, leaving 12 bases not matched to a gene. Supplemented by reference TRBV15 and TRBJ1-1, the full variable domain reads DAMVIQNPRYQVTQFGKPVTLSCSQTLNHNVMYWYQQKSSQAPKLLFHYYDKDFNNEADTPDNFQSRRPNTSFCFLDIRSPGLGDTAMYLCATSRRARGQGAGNTEAFFGQGTRLTVV.